The T cell receptor beta chain under discussion was sequenced for a study of Ad26.COV2.S vaccination and SARS-CoV-2 variants. Broader study findings: There was reportedly substantial breadth in spike-specific CD8+ and CD4+ T cell responses after vaccination.

As regards this clone: Antigen unknown.

Trimming stripped 0 bases from V and 7 bases from J, with 8 bases between. The length of the CDR3 is 13 residues. Per germline, CDR1 SGHNT and CDR2 YYREEE (reference sequence). Using immunoSEQ multiplex PCR, the repertoire was profiled, and TCRdb retains in-frame clones only, with some absent. The table lists some 250,000 clones, around 89% of them singletons. Treatment indicated: approximately 18 received Ad26.COV2.S at low or high dose, single or two shots; roughly five received placebo; per-sample allocation not given. Specimen acquisition occurred on day 63 following the initial vaccine or placebo injection.

The chain recombines TRBV5-4 with TRBJ2-1; D could derive from TRBD1 or TRBD2 (5 bases each). The TCR was taken from a person between 18 and 65 years old who received the Ad26.COV2.S COVID-19 vaccine or a placebo. The sequencing used peripheral blood, collected in a trial of Ad26.COV2.S vaccine versus placebo. The CDR3, as DNA: TGTGCCAGCAGCTTGGCCTGGGGGAATGAGCAGTTCTTC. Encoded protein: CASSLAWGNEQFF.